The following is a T cell receptor (beta chain) sequence with its context. Its target is not known. The data originate from a study of PD-L1 blockade in urothelial cancer. Assay used: immunoSEQ multiplex PCR; TCRdb lists only in-frame clones, some missing. The sample comprises 90,000 to 120,000 clones, 70% to 85% of which are singletons, and 2% to 2.5% rests with the top ten. General observations from the study: TCR clonality was measured in pretreatment peripheral blood. Clonality below the median predicted better survival.

The V gene's germline CDR1 is MDHEN and CDR2 SYDVKM. The CDR3 has 14 residues. Trimming took 3 bases from V and 7 from J; bases not matched to a gene: 5. The sample consisted of PBMCs, taken around atezolizumab (anti-PD-L1) treatment. The chain has TRBV28 and TRBJ1-2, with 10 bases fitting TRBD1. The origin of this receptor is a man between 45 and 60 years old with urothelial cancer. The CDR3 protein is CASSFGDRGAGYTF. The CDR3 coding sequence is TGTGCCAGCAGTTTTGGGGACAGGGGAGCTGGCTACACCTTC.